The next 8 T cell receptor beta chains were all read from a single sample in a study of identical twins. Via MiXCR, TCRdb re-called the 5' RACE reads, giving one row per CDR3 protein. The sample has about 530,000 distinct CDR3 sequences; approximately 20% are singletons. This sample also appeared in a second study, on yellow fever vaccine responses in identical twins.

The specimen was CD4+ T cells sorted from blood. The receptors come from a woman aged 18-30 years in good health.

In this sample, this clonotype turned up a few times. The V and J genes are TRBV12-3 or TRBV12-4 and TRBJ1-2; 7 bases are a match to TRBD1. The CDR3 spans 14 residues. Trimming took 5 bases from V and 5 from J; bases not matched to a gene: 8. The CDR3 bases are TGTGCCAGCAGTCCACCGGGACAGATATATGGCTACACCTTC. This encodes CASSPPGQIYGYTF.

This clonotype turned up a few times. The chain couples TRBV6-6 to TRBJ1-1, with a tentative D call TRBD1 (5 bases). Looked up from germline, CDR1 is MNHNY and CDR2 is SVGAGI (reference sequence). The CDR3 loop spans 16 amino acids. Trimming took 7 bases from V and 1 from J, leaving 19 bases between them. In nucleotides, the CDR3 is TGTGCCAGCACCCCAAGTGGGGGGAGTGGGAACACTGAAGCTTTCTTT. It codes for CASTPSGGSGNTEAFF.

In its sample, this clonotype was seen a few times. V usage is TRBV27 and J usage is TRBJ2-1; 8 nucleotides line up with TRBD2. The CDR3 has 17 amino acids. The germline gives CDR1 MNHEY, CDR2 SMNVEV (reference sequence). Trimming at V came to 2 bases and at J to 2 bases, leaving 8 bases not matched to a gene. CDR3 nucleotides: TGTGCCAGCAGTTTAAGACGGGGGGGTTTCACCTACAATGAGCAGTTCTTC. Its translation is CASSLRRGGFTYNEQFF.

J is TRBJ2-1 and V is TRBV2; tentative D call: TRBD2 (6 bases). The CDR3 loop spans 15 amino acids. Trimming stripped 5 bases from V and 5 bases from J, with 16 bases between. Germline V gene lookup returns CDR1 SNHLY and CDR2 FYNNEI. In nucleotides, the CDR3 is TGTGCCAGCAGTACCGGGACTCGTTCTCACAATGAGCAGTTCTTC. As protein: CASSTGTRSHNEQFF.

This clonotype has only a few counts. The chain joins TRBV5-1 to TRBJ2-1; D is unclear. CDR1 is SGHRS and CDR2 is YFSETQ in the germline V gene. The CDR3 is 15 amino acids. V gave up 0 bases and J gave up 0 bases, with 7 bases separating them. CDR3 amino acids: CASSLVTSSYNEQFF. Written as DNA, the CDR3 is TGCGCCAGCAGCTTGGTTACGAGCTCCTACAATGAGCAGTTCTTC. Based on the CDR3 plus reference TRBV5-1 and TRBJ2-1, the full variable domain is KAGVTQTPRYLIKTRGQQVTLSCSPISGHRSVSWYQQTPGQGLQFLFEYFSETQRNKGNFPGRFSGRQFSNSRSEMNVSTLELGDSALYLCASSLVTSSYNEQFFGPGTRLTVL.

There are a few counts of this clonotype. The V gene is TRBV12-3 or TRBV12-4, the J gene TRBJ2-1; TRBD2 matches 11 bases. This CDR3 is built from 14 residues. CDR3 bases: TGTGCTAGTGGTACTAGCGGGAGCTACAATGAGCAGTTCTTC. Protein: CASGTSGSYNEQFF.

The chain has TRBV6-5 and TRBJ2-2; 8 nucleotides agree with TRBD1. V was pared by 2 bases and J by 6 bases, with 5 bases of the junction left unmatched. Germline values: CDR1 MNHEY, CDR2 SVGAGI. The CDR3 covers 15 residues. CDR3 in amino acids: CASSYAPRGPGELFF. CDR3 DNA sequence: TGTGCCAGCAGTTACGCTCCCAGGGGGCCCGGGGAGCTGTTTTTT.

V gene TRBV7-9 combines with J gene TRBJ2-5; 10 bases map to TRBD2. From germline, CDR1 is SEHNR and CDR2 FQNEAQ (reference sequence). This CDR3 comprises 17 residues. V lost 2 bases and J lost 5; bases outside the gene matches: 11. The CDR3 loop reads CASSLRPAGGLGETQYF. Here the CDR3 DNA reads TGTGCCAGCAGCTTAAGGCCAGCGGGAGGGCTGGGGGAGACCCAGTACTTC.